This paragraph covers one T cell receptor beta chain sequence. The junction had 13 bases not matched to a gene; V was cut back by 4 bases and J by 9 bases. The CDR3 consists of 14 residues. Germline V gene data show CDR1 as DFQATT and CDR2 as SNEGSKA (reference sequence). The data stem from a study of identical twins. A universal primer site came from template switching; cDNA carried unique molecular identifiers. One entry per CDR3 protein, called by TCRdb with MiXCR from the 5' RACE reads. The table has 450,000 to 500,000 distinct CDR3 sequences, about 13% seen once. These records were also assigned to another study, of yellow fever vaccine responses in identical twins.

The origin of this receptor is a woman between 18 and 29 years old in good health. V usage is TRBV20-1 and J usage is TRBJ2-7, with TRBD1 identical over 9 bases. The sequencing input was CD4+ T cells sorted from blood. The CDR3 DNA reads TGCAGTGCTACCAGGGACAGGGAGGGTTCGGGGCAGTACTTC. Its translation: CSATRDREGSGQYF.